This T cell receptor (beta chain) derives from a study of CD8 T cells in ankylosing spondylitis. Study outcomes and limitations: Existing reports had already noted some motif variants in reactive arthritis synovial fluid and blood. Researchers report that disease-linked clones proved CD8+ and relatively rare in peripheral blood. Significant enrichment of disease-linked clones was reportedly seen in matched ankylosing spondylitis synovial fluid.

For TCR beta, libraries came from quantitative 5'-RACE with molecular barcodes. TCRdb ran MiXCR on the 5' RACE reads and lists one entry per CDR3 protein. Here the sample spans about 200,000 distinct CDR3 sequences, roughly 25% being singletons. This clonotype has a count of ten or more. The antigen remains undetermined. Germline CDR1 reads DFQATT; CDR2 reads SNEGSKA (reference sequence). The CDR3 spans 11 residues. V was trimmed by 3 bases and J by 4 bases, leaving 6 bases between them. The source material was blood, either unsorted or a sorted T cell fraction (not recorded which). This rearrangement joins TRBV20-1 to TRBJ1-1, with no clear D. This TCR was recovered from a male donor with ankylosing spondylitis or in good health (not recorded which). In DNA, the CDR3 is TGCAGTGCTAGTGAGCCCACTGAAGCTTTCTTT. Translating it yields CSASEPTEAFF.